The clone carrying this TCR beta chain was recorded a few times. Healthy individuals of Caucasian origin from Russia, aged about 6 to 95, served as donors. In each sample, at least 6 million PBMCs were isolated. This entry comes from a study of blood T cells in healthy people across ages. This CDR3 is 15 amino acids long. V lost 4 bases to trimming and J lost 1 base; unmatched junction nucleotides: 6. For the second PCR, which ran for about 6 to 11 cycles, a sample-barcoded 5' primer and a J-beta primer mix were used. Per sample, CDR3-containing paired-end reads numbered at least 2.5 million. MiXCR, run by TCRdb on the 5' RACE reads, gives a single entry per CDR3 protein. This sample has hundreds of thousands of distinct CDR3 sequences, with roughly 41% found just once.

The source of this sequence is an older man in good health. The specimen was blood. The V call is TRBV12-3 or TRBV12-4, the J call TRBJ2-5, with 7 bases lining up with TRBD2. Written as DNA, the CDR3 is TGTGCCAGCAGTTGGTCGGCTAGCGGCCAAGAGACCCAGTACTTC. Its protein is CASSWSASGQETQYF.